The next 27 T cell receptor beta chains were all read from a single sample in a study of blood T cell repertoires in COVID-19. Data came from immunoSEQ multiplex PCR; TCRdb stores just in-frame clones and leaves some out. The top ten clones hold 3% to 3.5% of a sample with 180,000 or so clones, over 75% of them seen once. The sequenced sample was peripheral blood. The receptors derive from a man aged 55 to 70 with acute or convalescent COVID-19.

The chain links TRBV19 to TRBJ1-4, with D possibly matching TRBD1 (6 bases). Per germline, CDR1 LNHDA and CDR2 SQIVND (reference sequence). CDR3 length: 18 amino acids. The V gene lost 5 bases and the J gene lost 5 bases, with 24 bases spanning the gap. For the CDR3, the DNA is TGTGCCAGTAGTGCTAAGGGACACTCGAAGGGGCCAAATGAAAAACTGTTTTTT. Translating it yields CASSAKGHSKGPNEKLFF. The entire variable domain, with the rest obtained from reference TRBV19 and TRBJ1-4, is as follows: DGGITQSPKYLFRKEGQNVTLSCEQNLNHDAMYWYRQDPGQGLRLIYYSQIVNDFQKGDIAEGYSVSREKKESFPLTVTSAQKNPTAFYLCASSAKGHSKGPNEKLFFGSGTQLSVL.

This clone was counted only a few times. The sample has other DNA sequences that encode this CDR3 too. The CDR3 nucleotides are TGTGCCAGCAGTCAAGCGGGCTCTAGCACAGATACGCAGTATTTT. This encodes CASSQAGSSTDTQYF. The chain links TRBV28 to TRBJ2-3; possible D gene TRBD2, 6 bases. Germline V gene sequence: CDR1 MDHEN, CDR2 SYDVKM. CDR3 length: 15 residues. Trimming pared 5 bases from V and 0 bases from J, leaving 12 bases between. The entire variable domain, with the rest obtained from reference TRBV28 and TRBJ2-3, is as follows: DVKVTQSSRYLVKRTGEKVFLECVQDMDHENMFWYRQDPGLGLRLIYFSYDVKMKEKGDIPEGYSVSREKKERFSLILESASTNQTSMYLCASSQAGSSTDTQYFGPGTRLTVL.

The chain links TRBV7-2 to TRBJ2-7, with 11 bases identical to TRBD1. Germline trimming cut 7 bases from V and 7 bases from J; bases unmatched to any gene: 6. This CDR3 comprises 13 residues. Per germline, CDR1 SGHTA and CDR2 FQGNSA. For the CDR3, the DNA is TGTGCCAGCAACCCGGACAGGGGGCAAGAGCAGTACTTC. Residues: CASNPDRGQEQYF.

V usage is TRBV19 and J usage is TRBJ2-1, with 10 positions matching TRBD1. The junction had 8 bases not matched to a gene; V was cut back by 3 bases and J by 6 bases. The germline CDR1 and CDR2 sequences are LNHDA and SQIVND (reference sequence). The CDR3 consists of 16 residues. CDR3 DNA: TGTGCCAGTAGTATTTTTCTAGGACAGGGGGGCAATGAGCAGTTCTTC. The encoded protein is CASSIFLGQGGNEQFF.

The chain is built from TRBV2 and TRBJ2-7, with a weak D call TRBD1 (7 bases). The CDR3 runs to 16 residues. Germline V gene data show CDR1 as SNHLY and CDR2 as FYNNEI. V lost 6 bases and J lost 1, with 19 bases in between. The CDR3 is CASRGQGGRGSYEQYF. The CDR3 coding sequence is TGTGCCAGCAGGGGCCAGGGGGGCAGGGGGTCCTACGAGCAGTACTTC.

This chain links TRBV19 with TRBJ1-5; D gene unclear. Trimming took 3 bases from V and 2 from J, leaving 14 bases between them. This CDR3 spans 16 amino acids. CDR1 and CDR2 (germline): LNHDA, SQIVND (reference sequence). This CDR3 is CASSIGSGSGNQPQHF. CDR3 bases: TGTGCCAGTAGTATTGGGTCGGGTAGTGGCAATCAGCCCCAGCATTTT.

The rearrangement links TRBV19 to TRBJ1-4; D unresolved. In germline, CDR1 is LNHDA, CDR2 SQIVND (reference sequence). Trimming took 3 bases from V and 7 from J, leaving 15 bases between them. The CDR3 runs 15 residues. CDR3 nucleotide sequence: TGTGCCAGTAGTATTACAACTACTCAGAGTGAAAAACTGTTTTTT. As protein: CASSITTTQSEKLFF.

The chain employs TRBV7-2 and TRBJ2-3; 7 bases are shared with TRBD2. Germline CDR1 SGHTA, CDR2 FQGNSA. The ends lost 1 base at V and 4 bases at J; junction bases unmatched: 5. The CDR3 is 15 residues long. The DNA for the CDR3 is TGTGCCAGCAGCTTAGTTCTAGCGGTCTCAGATACGCAGTATTTT. Translating gives CASSLVLAVSDTQYF.

This sequence joins TRBV7-9 and TRBJ1-3; TRBD1 matches at 9 bases. The CDR3 has 15 residues. The V and J ends lost 6 bases and 3 bases, in that order; junction bases with no gene match: 6. CDR1 is SEHNR and CDR2 is FQNEAQ in the germline V gene (reference sequence). The CDR3 DNA is TGTGCCAGCAGACTTGGGACAGGGCTTGGAAACACCATATATTTT. Translation: CASRLGTGLGNTIYF.

The table lists this clone with a count of one. The chain employs TRBV11-2 and TRBJ2-2; 7 positions agree with TRBD2. V was clipped by 3 bases and J by 8 bases; unmatched bases: 6. Germline V gene lookup returns CDR1 SGHAT and CDR2 FQNNGV. The CDR3 loop spans 14 amino acids. CDR3: CASSFTSARGELFF. Here the CDR3 DNA reads TGTGCCAGCAGCTTCACTAGCGCCAGGGGGGAGCTGTTTTTT.

The J gene is TRBJ2-1, the V gene TRBV14; 7 bases agree with TRBD2. Per the germline V gene, CDR1 is SGHDN and CDR2 is FVKESK. This CDR3 comprises 15 residues. J was trimmed by 3 bases and V by 2 bases; bases with no gene match: 4. The CDR3 protein is CASSQPGGFYNEQFF. The CDR3 DNA sequence: TGTGCCAGCAGCCAACCGGGAGGATTCTACAATGAGCAGTTCTTC.

Remarks on this clone: Distinct nucleotide sequences in the sample also encode this CDR3. The chain employs TRBV18 and TRBJ2-3; 11 bases line up with TRBD2. The V gene end was trimmed by 1 base and the J gene end by 0 bases; junction bases not matched to a gene: 9. The CDR3 is 19 residues long. The germline V gene has CDR1 KGHSH and CDR2 LQKENI. For the CDR3, the DNA is TGTGCCAGCTCACCACTAGGTACTAGCGGGAGCGCTAGCACAGATACGCAGTATTTT. Residues: CASSPLGTSGSASTDTQYF.

This chain joins TRBV7-3 and TRBJ2-1; TRBD2 matches at 10 bases. This CDR3 spans 17 amino acids. The germline V gene encodes CDR1 SGHTA and CDR2 FQGTGA. J gave up 4 bases and V 5 bases, and 11 bases lay outside the gene matches. CDR3: CASSPGTSEPSYNEQFF. The CDR3 DNA reads as TGTGCCAGCAGCCCAGGGACTAGCGAGCCTAGTTACAATGAGCAGTTCTTC. Full variable domain (missing parts from reference TRBV7-3 and TRBJ2-1): GAGVSQTPSNKVTEKGKYVELRCDPISGHTALYWYRQSLGQGPEFLIYFQGTGAADDSGLPNDRFFAVRPEGSVSTLKIQRTERGDSAVYLCASSPGTSEPSYNEQFFGPGTRLTVL.

This clone was detected only once. This chain links TRBV4-2 with TRBJ2-5; 7 bases match TRBD2. Germline CDR1 LGHNA, CDR2 YNFKEQ. The CDR3 runs to 13 residues. V was pared by 3 bases and J by 13 bases, with 11 bases of the junction left unmatched. DNA of the CDR3: TGTGCCAGCAGCCAGCTTCCCACTAGCGAGAGGTACTTC. Translation: CASSQLPTSERYF.

This clone has a single count. The genes are TRBV7-3 and TRBJ2-1; no reliable D call. The CDR3 is made up of 16 amino acids. Between the trimmed V and J ends, which lost 1 base and 2 bases, there was a span of 12 bases. The V gene's germline CDR1 is SGHTA and CDR2 FQGTGA. Here the CDR3 reads CASSLSGGPAYNEQFF. The CDR3 DNA is TGTGCCAGCAGCTTAAGTGGTGGGCCGGCCTACAATGAGCAGTTCTTC.

The chain couples TRBV19 to TRBJ1-2; no definite D call. Germline values: CDR1 LNHDA, CDR2 SQIVND (reference sequence). The CDR3 consists of 15 residues. Trimming took 3 bases from V and 4 from J, leaving 15 bases between them. CDR3 sequence: CASSILGSGFYGYTF. The CDR3, as DNA: TGTGCCAGTAGTATCCTGGGCTCGGGATTCTATGGCTACACCTTC.

The rearrangement uses TRBV6-4 and TRBJ1-2; 10 positions match TRBD1. CDR1 and CDR2 (germline): MRHNA, SNTAGT. The length of the CDR3 is 14 residues. V shed 6 bases, J shed 7 bases, and the junction held 8 bases outside the gene matches. In nucleotides, the CDR3 is TGTGCCAGCAGCCAGGACAGGGGGTCCGGTGGCTACACCTTC. Residues: CASSQDRGSGGYTF.

The chain links TRBV7-9 to TRBJ2-1; the D is unclear. This CDR3 is built from 14 residues. Looked up from germline, CDR1 is SEHNR and CDR2 is FQNEAQ (reference sequence). V lost 1 base and J 9 bases, leaving 13 bases between the germline ends. In DNA form, the CDR3 reads TGTGCCAGCAGCTTAGATGGTACCTTCGGTGAGCAGTTCTTC. This sequence encodes CASSLDGTFGEQFF.

This rearrangement joins TRBV7-6 to TRBJ2-7, with D hard to call. The CDR3 is made up of 13 amino acids. V was pared by 5 bases and J by 4 bases, with 12 bases between. Per the germline V gene, CDR1 is SGHVS and CDR2 is FNYEAQ. The CDR3 DNA sequence: TGTGCCAGCAGCGAAAACCCCGGTTACGAGCAGTACTTC. Translation: CASSENPGYEQYF.

The rearrangement links TRBV30 to TRBJ2-1, with 9 nucleotides matching TRBD1. Germline assignment: CDR1 GTSNPN and CDR2 SVGIG (reference sequence). This CDR3 region has 11 residues. The CDR3 coding sequence is TGTGCGGGACAGGGATTCGATGAGCAGTTCTTC. Its protein is CAGQGFDEQFF.

The chain combines TRBV9 with TRBJ2-5; tentatively, D is TRBD1 (6 bases). Trimming removed 0 bases from V and 5 bases from J, with 14 bases in between. Germline V gene lookup returns CDR1 SGDLS and CDR2 YYNGEE. The CDR3 is 15 amino acids. DNA of the CDR3: TGTGCCAGCAGCGTAGTAGGGGGTCCAAGGGAGACCCAGTACTTC. Encoded protein: CASSVVGGPRETQYF.

A few counts support this clone. The chain uses TRBV19 and TRBJ1-4; no definite D call. Between the trimmed V and J ends, which lost 0 bases and 11 bases, there was a span of 7 bases. The CDR3 spans 12 residues. Germline assignment: CDR1 LNHDA and CDR2 SQIVND (reference sequence). The CDR3 DNA reads as TGTGCCAGTAGTATAGAAGGCGGGAAACTGTTTTTT. Translating gives CASSIEGGKLFF.

CDR3 in DNA: TGCGCCAGCAGCCAATCCGAAAACTTCTCTGGAAACACCATATATTTT. Translating it yields CASSQSENFSGNTIYF. This sequence joins TRBV4-1 and TRBJ1-3, with no clear D. The CDR3 has 16 residues. Germline CDR1 is MGHRA and CDR2 is YSYEKL. The germline V and J ends were trimmed by 2 bases and 0 bases, with 11 bases remaining between them.

The V gene is TRBV28, the J gene TRBJ2-7; tentatively, D is TRBD1 (6 bases). V lost 6 bases, J lost 4 bases, and 13 bases lay in between. The CDR3 is 13 residues long. Germline lookup yields CDR1 MDHEN and CDR2 SYDVKM. The CDR3 is CASRSGTRYEQYF. In nucleotides, the CDR3 is TGTGCCAGCAGATCCGGGACACGTTACGAGCAGTACTTC.

This clone turned up a few times. This CDR3 is CASSPGSSIRYTF. The CDR3, as DNA: TGTGCCAGCAGCCCAGGGTCGTCGATACGCTACACCTTC. The chain uses TRBV7-2 and TRBJ1-2; tentatively, D is TRBD1 (5 bases). The CDR3 covers 13 residues. Trimming pared 5 bases from V and 9 bases from J, leaving 16 bases between. From germline, CDR1 is SGHTA and CDR2 FQGNSA.

The genes are TRBV3-1 (or the pseudogene TRBV3-2) and TRBJ2-3, with TRBD2 matching 10 bases. The V segment lost 0 bases and the J segment 3 bases; nucleotides outside the gene matches: 9. The CDR3 contains 18 residues. Per germline, CDR1 LGHDT and CDR2 YNNKEL (reference sequence). CDR3 in DNA: TGTGCCAGCAGCCAAGATTTTTCCAGCGGGAGGGTTACAGATACGCAGTATTTT. It encodes CASSQDFSSGRVTDTQYF.

V gene TRBV28 combines with J gene TRBJ2-3; 14 bases agree with TRBD2. Germline V CDR1 and CDR2: MDHEN, SYDVKM. This CDR3 has 16 amino acids. V shed 6 bases, J shed 3 bases, and the junction held 5 bases outside the gene matches. Written as DNA, the CDR3 is TGTGCCAGCAGCCTGACTAGCGGGAGGGCGACAGATACGCAGTATTTT. This sequence encodes CASSLTSGRATDTQYF. Full variable domain (outside the CDR3, taken from reference TRBV28 and TRBJ2-3): DVKVTQSSRYLVKRTGEKVFLECVQDMDHENMFWYRQDPGLGLRLIYFSYDVKMKEKGDIPEGYSVSREKKERFSLILESASTNQTSMYLCASSLTSGRATDTQYFGPGTRLTVL.